Listed below are T cell receptor beta chains from one sample, sequenced in a study of blood T cell repertoires in COVID-19. TCRdb keeps only in-frame clones here, not all; method: immunoSEQ multiplex PCR. The sample yields about 250,000 clones, 75% to 85% seen once. Material: peripheral blood. Source of these receptors: a man aged 45-60 years with active or convalescent COVID-19. CDR3s include the opening cysteine and the closing phenylalanine or tryptophan. D genes are given only for firm matches. Clone size is given for some rows only: seen once, a few or many times, or a class if the clone is expanded.

d_gene | len | j_gene | v_gene | abundance | CDR3aa | CDR3nt
NA | 16 | TRBJ1-4 | TRBV4-2 | few | CASSQGGGATNEKLFF | TGTGCCAGCAGCCAAGGAGGGGGAGCAACTAATGAAAAACTGTTTTTT
TRBD1 | 15 | TRBJ2-3 | TRBV30 | NA | CAWSRTGTFTDTQYF | TGTGCCTGGAGTCGGACAGGGACTTTCACAGATACGCAGTATTTT
NA | 15 | TRBJ2-2 | TRBV28 | few | CASSPRQELTGELFF | TGTGCCAGCAGCCCCCGACAGGAGCTCACCGGGGAGCTGTTTTTT
NA | 10 | TRBJ1-2 | TRBV20-1 | NA | CSASAVGYTF | TGCAGTGCGTCAGCGGTGGGCTACACCTTC
TRBD1 | 13 | TRBJ1-3 | TRBV6-5 | NA | CASSQGVGNTIYF | TGTGCCAGCAGTCAGGGGGTTGGAAACACCATATATTTT
TRBD1 | 13 | TRBJ2-7 | TRBV7-2 | NA | CASSLGGQGEQYF | TGTGCCAGCAGCTTAGGGGGACAGGGCGAGCAGTACTTC
NA | 14 | TRBJ2-7 | TRBV5-6 | NA | CASSLGTLSYEQYF | TGTGCCAGCAGCTTGGGGACACTCTCCTACGAGCAGTACTTC
TRBD2 | 15 | TRBJ2-5 | TRBV5-3 | once | CVRSSLAGTQETQYF | TGTGTCAGAAGCTCCCTAGCGGGGACCCAAGAGACCCAGTACTTC
NA | 12 | TRBJ1-1 | TRBV12-3/TRBV12-4 | once | CASRRVATEAFF | TGTGCCAGCAGACGAGTAGCCACTGAAGCTTTCTTT
NA | 14 | TRBJ1-6 | TRBV7-9 | few | CASRSWAGESPLHF | TGTGCCAGCAGATCCTGGGCGGGGGAATCTCCCCTCCACTTT
TRBD1 | 15 | TRBJ1-5 | TRBV10-2 | NA | CASSFTDRGQGPQHF | TGCGCCAGCAGTTTTACGGACAGGGGGCAGGGGCCCCAGCATTTT
NA | 14 | TRBJ1-1 | TRBV10-3 | NA | CAISALGVNTEAFF | TGTGCCATCAGTGCTCTAGGGGTGAACACTGAAGCTTTCTTT
TRBD2 | 15 | TRBJ2-1 | TRBV11-2 | once | CASRLSWREGHEQFF | TGTGCCAGCAGACTGAGTTGGCGGGAGGGTCATGAGCAGTTCTTC
NA | 13 | TRBJ1-2 | TRBV10-3 | few | CAITGTHPYGYTF | TGTGCCATCACGGGTACCCATCCTTATGGCTACACCTTC
TRBD1 | 16 | TRBJ1-2 | TRBV5-5 | once | CASSHEATGANYGYTF | TGTGCCAGCAGCCATGAGGCGACAGGGGCTAACTATGGCTACACCTTC
NA | 14 | TRBJ1-5 | TRBV5-1 | many | CASSTLPGNQPQHF | TGCGCCAGCAGCACCCTTCCAGGCAATCAGCCCCAGCATTTT
NA | 19 | TRBJ2-1 | TRBV27 | NA | CASAKNRFLEVEMDNEQFF | TGTGCCAGCGCCAAGAACAGGTTCCTTGAGGTGGAAATGGACAATGAGCAGTTCTTC
TRBD2 | 13 | TRBJ2-1 | TRBV7-9 | NA | CASSFGTTDEQFF | TGTGCCAGCAGCTTCGGGACTACCGATGAGCAGTTCTTC
NA | 13 | TRBJ1-6 | TRBV7-9 | NA | CASSPVGDSPLHF | TGTGCCAGCAGCCCCGTCGGGGATTCACCCCTCCACTTT
NA | 12 | TRBJ2-3 | TRBV5-1 | NA | CASSLLADTQYF | TGCGCCAGCAGCTTACTTGCGGATACGCAGTATTTT
NA | 16 | TRBJ1-1 | TRBV7-2 | NA | CASSLKWGGLFTEAFF | TGTGCCAGCAGCTTAAAGTGGGGGGGCTTGTTCACTGAAGCTTTCTTT
TRBD2 | 14 | TRBJ2-1 | TRBV18 | few | CASSPPSGKGEQFF | TGTGCCAGCTCACCACCTAGCGGGAAGGGTGAGCAGTTCTTC
TRBD1 | 13 | TRBJ1-2 | TRBV2 | NA | CARAGTGHYGYTF | TGTGCCAGAGCCGGGACAGGGCACTATGGCTACACCTTC
NA | 14 | TRBJ1-5 | TRBV19 | NA | CASSQGYMDQPQHF | TGTGCCAGTTCACAGGGCTATATGGATCAGCCCCAGCATTTT
NA | 18 | TRBJ2-1 | TRBV3-1/TRBV3-2 | once | CASSQESSSTSSYNEQFF | TGTGCCAGCAGCCAAGAAAGTAGCTCGACCAGCTCCTACAATGAGCAGTTCTTC
NA | 16 | TRBJ2-3 | TRBV7-8 | NA | CASSLATGGNTDTQYF | TGTGCCAGCAGCTTAGCGACTGGCGGAAACACAGATACGCAGTATTTT
TRBD1 | 15 | TRBJ2-2 | TRBV5-1 | NA | CASSMTTGDTGELFF | TGCGCCAGCAGCATGACGACAGGGGATACCGGGGAGCTGTTTTTT
NA | 15 | TRBJ1-1 | TRBV12-5 | NA | CASGLSTGRWTEAFF | TGTGCTAGTGGTTTGTCCACAGGGAGATGGACTGAAGCTTTCTTT
TRBD2 | 14 | TRBJ2-7 | TRBV19 | few | CASSRAGGPYEQYF | TGTGCCAGTAGTAGAGCGGGAGGGCCGTACGAGCAGTACTTC
NA | 13 | TRBJ1-1 | TRBV18 | once | CASSSVEGTEAFF | TGTGCCAGCTCATCCGTGGAGGGCACTGAAGCTTTCTTT
NA | 12 | TRBJ1-2 | TRBV5-6 | NA | CASSKPSSGYTF | TGTGCCAGCAGCAAACCGTCCAGTGGCTACACCTTC
NA | 14 | TRBJ2-7 | TRBV5-1 | NA | CASSSRDLFYEQYF | TGCGCCAGCAGCTCGAGGGATCTATTCTACGAGCAGTACTTC
NA | 12 | TRBJ1-2 | TRBV6-5 | NA | CASSSRHNGYTF | TGTGCCAGCAGTTCCAGGCATAATGGCTACACCTTC
NA | 16 | TRBJ1-2 | TRBV9 | NA | CASSVGPGQTNYGYTF | TGTGCCAGCAGCGTAGGCCCAGGACAGACTAACTATGGCTACACCTTC
NA | 14 | TRBJ1-1 | TRBV30 | NA | CAWSFPGVQSEAFF | TGTGCCTGGAGTTTCCCGGGTGTCCAGTCCGAAGCTTTCTTT
NA | 14 | TRBJ1-2 | TRBV6-5 | NA | CASSSRGHSYGYTF | TGTGCCAGCAGTTCCAGGGGACACTCATATGGCTACACCTTC
NA | 15 | TRBJ2-1 | TRBV9 | NA | CASSVGGGSYNEQFF | TGTGCCAGCAGCGTAGGGGGCGGATCCTACAATGAGCAGTTCTTC
TRBD1 | 16 | TRBJ1-1 | TRBV6-2/TRBV6-3 | NA | CASSYLPGQGILEAFF | TGTGCCAGCAGTTACTTACCCGGACAGGGGATCCTTGAAGCTTTCTTT
NA | 15 | TRBJ2-3 | TRBV27 | once | CASSLLDPLTDTQYF | TGTGCCAGCAGTTTGCTAGACCCACTTACAGATACGCAGTATTTT
TRBD1 | 15 | TRBJ1-2 | TRBV2 | NA | CASTLQGALGSGYTF | TGTGCCAGCACCCTACAGGGGGCGCTAGGGTCTGGCTACACCTTC
NA | 11 | TRBJ1-2 | TRBV19 | NA | CASGLNYGYTF | TGTGCCAGTGGGCTTAACTATGGCTACACCTTC
NA | 10 | TRBJ2-7 | TRBV30 | NA | CAHLANEQYF | TGTGCCCACCTGGCCAACGAGCAGTACTTC
TRBD2 | 17 | TRBJ2-1 | TRBV19 | NA | CASSPYLPGLPNNEQFF | TGTGCCAGTAGCCCGTACCTTCCGGGACTACCTAACAATGAGCAGTTCTTC
TRBD1 | 15 | TRBJ1-2 | TRBV5-5 | many | CASRLGQGFGYGYTF | TGTGCCAGCAGATTGGGACAGGGGTTTGGCTATGGCTACACCTTC
TRBD2 | 17 | TRBJ2-5 | TRBV27 | NA | CASSAQLAGRGGETQYF | TGTGCCAGCAGTGCCCAACTAGCGGGAAGAGGGGGTGAGACCCAGTACTTC
NA | 13 | TRBJ1-5 | TRBV19 | NA | CASRRYSNQPQHF | TGTGCCTCTCGGCGGTATAGCAATCAGCCCCAGCATTTT
TRBD1 | 14 | TRBJ1-1 | TRBV6-4 | few | CASSLNRGGSEAFF | TGTGCCAGCAGCCTGAACAGGGGGGGCTCTGAAGCTTTCTTT
NA | 15 | TRBJ2-7 | TRBV27 | NA | CASSSPLRRVNEQYF | TGTGCCAGCAGTTCTCCCCTGAGGAGGGTAAACGAGCAGTACTTC
NA | 14 | TRBJ1-5 | TRBV19 | NA | CASSTTDSPQPQHF | TGTGCCAGTAGTACCACAGATTCCCCTCAGCCCCAGCATTTT
TRBD1 | 14 | TRBJ2-1 | TRBV24-1 | NA | CATSSGQTYNEQFF | TGTGCCACCAGTTCGGGACAGACCTACAATGAGCAGTTCTTC
TRBD1 | 17 | TRBJ1-1 | TRBV9 | NA | CASSAPRGQGFRTEAFF | TGTGCCAGCAGCGCCCCAAGGGGGCAGGGCTTTCGTACTGAAGCTTTCTTT